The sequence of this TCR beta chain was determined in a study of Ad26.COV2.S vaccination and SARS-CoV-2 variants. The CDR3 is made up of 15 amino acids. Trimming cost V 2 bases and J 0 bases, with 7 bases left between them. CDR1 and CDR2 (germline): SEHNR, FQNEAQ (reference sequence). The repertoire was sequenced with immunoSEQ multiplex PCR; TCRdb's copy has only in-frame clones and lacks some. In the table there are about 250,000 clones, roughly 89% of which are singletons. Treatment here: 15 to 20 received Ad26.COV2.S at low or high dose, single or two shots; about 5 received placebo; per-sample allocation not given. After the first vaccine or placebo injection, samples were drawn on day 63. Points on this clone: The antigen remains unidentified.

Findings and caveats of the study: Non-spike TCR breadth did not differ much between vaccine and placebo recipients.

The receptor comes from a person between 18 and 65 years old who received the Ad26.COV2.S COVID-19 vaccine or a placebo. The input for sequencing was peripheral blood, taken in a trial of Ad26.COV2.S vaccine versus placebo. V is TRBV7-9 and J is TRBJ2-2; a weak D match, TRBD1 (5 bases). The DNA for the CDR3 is TGTGCCAGCAGCTTATTAGGGGCGAACACCGGGGAGCTGTTTTTT. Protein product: CASSLLGANTGELFF.